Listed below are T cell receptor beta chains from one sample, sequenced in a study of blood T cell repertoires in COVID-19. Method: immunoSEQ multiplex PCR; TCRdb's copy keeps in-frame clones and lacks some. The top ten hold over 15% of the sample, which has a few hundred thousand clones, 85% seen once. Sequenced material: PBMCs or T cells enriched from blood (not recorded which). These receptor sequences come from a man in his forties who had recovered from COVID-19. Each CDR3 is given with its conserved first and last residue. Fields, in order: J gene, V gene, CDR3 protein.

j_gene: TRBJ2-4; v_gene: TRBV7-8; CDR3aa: CASSLGTGTPSFQYF
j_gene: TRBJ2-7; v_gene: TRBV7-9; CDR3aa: CASSPTSDFYEQYF
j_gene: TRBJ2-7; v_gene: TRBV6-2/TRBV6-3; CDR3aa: CASSYLAGAVYEQYF
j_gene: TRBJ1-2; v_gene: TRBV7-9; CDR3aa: CASSSRPGTPDEGYTF
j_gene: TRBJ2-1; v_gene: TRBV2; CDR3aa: CASSDHRGEQFF
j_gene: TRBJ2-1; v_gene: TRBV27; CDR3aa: CASSHGTSVSNEQFF
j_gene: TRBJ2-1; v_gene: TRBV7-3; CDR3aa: CASSLKFGTSGNEQFF
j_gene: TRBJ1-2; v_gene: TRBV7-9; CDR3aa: CASSSQGAGGYTF
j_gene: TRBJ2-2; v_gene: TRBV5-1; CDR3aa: CASSFAGNTGELFF
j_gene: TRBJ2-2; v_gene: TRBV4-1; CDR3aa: CASSQELGGSTGELFF
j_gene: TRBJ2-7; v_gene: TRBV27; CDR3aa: CASSLGSGLYEQYF
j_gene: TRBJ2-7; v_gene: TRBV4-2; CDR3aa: CASSQVQRGPSSYEQYF
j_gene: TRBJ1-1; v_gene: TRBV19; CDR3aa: CASSGDGGGEAFF
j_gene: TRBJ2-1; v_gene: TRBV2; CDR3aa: CATTLKPYNEQFF
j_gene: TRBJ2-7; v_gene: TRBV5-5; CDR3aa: CASSLAGGEVVSSYEQYF
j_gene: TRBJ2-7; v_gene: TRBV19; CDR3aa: CASSILAGTSYEQYF
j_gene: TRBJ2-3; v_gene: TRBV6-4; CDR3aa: CASSVEGHTDTQYF
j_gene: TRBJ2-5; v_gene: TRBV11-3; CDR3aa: CASSPRDSNQETQYF
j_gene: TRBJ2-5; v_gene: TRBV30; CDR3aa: CAGTSGNQETQYF
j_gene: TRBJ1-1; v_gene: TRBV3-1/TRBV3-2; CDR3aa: CASSSTGRNTEAFF
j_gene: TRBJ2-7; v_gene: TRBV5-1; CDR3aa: CASSLAHEYEQYF
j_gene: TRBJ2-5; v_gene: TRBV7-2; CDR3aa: CASSLGARGGGQETQYF